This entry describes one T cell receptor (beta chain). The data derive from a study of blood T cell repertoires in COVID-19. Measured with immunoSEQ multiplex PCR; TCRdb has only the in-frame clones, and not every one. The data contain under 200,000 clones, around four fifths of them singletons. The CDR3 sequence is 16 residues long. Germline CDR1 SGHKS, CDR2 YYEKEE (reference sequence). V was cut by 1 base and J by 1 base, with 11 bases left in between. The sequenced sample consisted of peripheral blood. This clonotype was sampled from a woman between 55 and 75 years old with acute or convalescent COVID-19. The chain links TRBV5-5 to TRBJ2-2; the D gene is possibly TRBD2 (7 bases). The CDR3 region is CASSLTGGLNTGELFF. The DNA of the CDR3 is TGTGCCAGCAGCTTGACGGGGGGCCTGAACACCGGGGAGCTGTTTTTT.